What follows are 28 T cell receptor beta chains derived from one specimen sequenced in a study of blood T cell repertoires in COVID-19. This table comes from immunoSEQ multiplex PCR, and its TCRdb copy is limited to in-frame clones, with some not included. The data contain around 250,000 clones, roughly 85% of them seen just once; the ten biggest clones take up 4.5% to 5.5%. The specimen was peripheral blood. Receptors originate from a man aged 50 to 59 with active or convalescent COVID-19.

This rearrangement joins TRBV20-1 to TRBJ1-5; 7 bases are shared with TRBD1. From germline, CDR1 is DFQATT and CDR2 SNEGSKA (reference sequence). The J segment lost 0 bases and the V segment lost 3 bases, leaving 8 bases of the junction unmatched. This CDR3 is built from 16 residues. The CDR3 loop reads CSASKGGRYSNQPQHF. The CDR3 nucleotides read TGCAGTGCTAGTAAAGGGGGCCGATATAGCAATCAGCCCCAGCATTTT.

This chain joins TRBV28 and TRBJ2-7, with 10 nucleotides matching TRBD2. The CDR3 is made up of 15 amino acids. The ends lost 6 bases at V and 0 bases at J; junction bases unmatched: 5. The germline V gene encodes CDR1 MDHEN and CDR2 SYDVKM. The CDR3 DNA is TGTGCCAGCAGCCATCCTAGCGGGAGCTCCTACGAGCAGTACTTC. Protein: CASSHPSGSSYEQYF.

The chain joins TRBV28 to TRBJ1-6; possible D gene TRBD1, 6 bases. Trimming shortened V by 0 bases and J by 5 bases, and 14 bases separated the two germline ends. The CDR3 has 17 residues. Germline loops: CDR1 MDHEN, CDR2 SYDVKM. The CDR3 DNA follows: TGTGCCAGCAGTTTATGGGGATCCGGGACAAATAATTCACCCCTCCACTTT. This encodes CASSLWGSGTNNSPLHF.

This clone was observed a few times. The chain joins TRBV2 to TRBJ2-7; 11 nucleotides align to TRBD1. The CDR3 contains 15 residues. The ends lost 6 bases at V and 0 bases at J; junction bases unmatched: 4. The germline gives CDR1 SNHLY, CDR2 FYNNEI. In nucleotides, the CDR3 is TGTGCCAGCAGGCCGGGACAGGGGGTCTCCTACGAGCAGTACTTC. Translation gives CASRPGQGVSYEQYF.

The chain links TRBV7-2 to TRBJ2-1, with D possibly matching TRBD1 (5 bases). Looked up from germline, CDR1 is SGHTA and CDR2 is FQGNSA. Trimming shortened V by 5 bases and J by 1 base, and 15 bases separated the two germline ends. This CDR3 has 16 residues. CDR3 in amino acids: CASSPGGAGSYNEQFF. The CDR3 DNA sequence: TGTGCCAGCAGCCCAGGTGGGGCCGGGTCCTACAATGAGCAGTTCTTC.

V and J are TRBV7-6 and TRBJ2-7, with a weak D call TRBD2 (6 bases). With 3 bases removed from V and 1 base from J, the gap between germline ends came to 13 bases. Germline values: CDR1 SGHVS, CDR2 FNYEAQ. This CDR3 comprises 15 residues. The CDR3 DNA follows: TGTGCCAGCAGCTTGGCGGAGGGTTCTTCCTACGAGCAGTACTTC. This gives the protein CASSLAEGSSYEQYF.

The rearrangement uses TRBV11-2 and TRBJ1-5, with 7 bases aligning to TRBD1. V was clipped by 2 bases and J by 2 bases; unmatched bases: 3. Germline lookup yields CDR1 SGHAT and CDR2 FQNNGV. The CDR3 loop spans 15 amino acids. The DNA of the CDR3 is TGTGCCAGCAGCTTAAGACAGGGAGGCAATCAGCCCCAGCATTTT. It yields the protein CASSLRQGGNQPQHF.

The J gene is TRBJ1-2, the V gene TRBV7-9; D is possibly TRBD1 (6 bases). Germline V gene sequence: CDR1 SEHNR, CDR2 FQNEAQ (reference sequence). CDR3 length: 13 amino acids. V was trimmed by 4 bases and J by 6 bases, leaving 12 bases between them. Here the CDR3 DNA reads TGTGCCAGCAGCTCCTGGACAGAGGATGGCTACACCTTC. It translates to CASSSWTEDGYTF.

The rearrangement joins TRBV27 to TRBJ2-1; D gene uncertain. The CDR3 is 11 residues long. Deletions cut 3 bases from V and 10 bases from J, with 7 bases between. The germline CDR1 and CDR2 sequences are MNHEY and SMNVEV (reference sequence). The CDR3 DNA reads as TGTGCCAGCAGTTTCGGTTTAGAGCAGTTCTTC. This gives the protein CASSFGLEQFF.

This sequence joins TRBV4-3 and TRBJ1-5; weak D call: TRBD1 (5 bases). V lost 0 bases, J lost 2 bases, and 8 bases lay in between. Germline V gene data show CDR1 as LGHNA and CDR2 as YSLEER. This CDR3 is 15 amino acids long. The CDR3 DNA follows: TGCGCCAGCAGCCAAGATGCGGGGGGCAATCAGCCCCAGCATTTT. Protein product: CASSQDAGGNQPQHF.

The V gene is TRBV2, the J gene TRBJ2-1; 8 nucleotides match TRBD2. CDR1 is SNHLY, CDR2 FYNNEI, per germline. CDR3 size: 15 residues. Losses at the gene ends were 5 bases for V and 6 bases for J; bases not matched to a gene: 9. CDR3 protein: CASSRSGSSGNEQFF. The DNA for the CDR3 is TGTGCCAGCAGTCGGAGCGGGAGTTCAGGCAATGAGCAGTTCTTC.

The gene calls are TRBV2 and TRBJ2-7, with D perhaps TRBD1 (6 bases). CDR1 and CDR2 from the germline V gene are SNHLY and FYNNEI. Deletions cut 11 bases from V and 4 bases from J, with 15 bases between. The CDR3 consists of 12 residues. The CDR3 reads CASGDRRYEQYF. DNA of the CDR3: TGTGCCTCTGGAGACAGGAGATACGAGCAGTACTTC.

This clone turned up a few times. The rearrangement uses TRBV27 and TRBJ2-1, with 7 bases identical to TRBD2. CDR1 and CDR2 from the germline V gene are MNHEY and SMNVEV (reference sequence). The CDR3 contains 15 residues. V shed 5 bases, J shed 0 bases, and the junction held 4 bases outside the gene matches. DNA for the CDR3: TGTGCCAGCAGTCCCCGGACTAGCTCCTACAATGAGCAGTTCTTC. It encodes CASSPRTSSYNEQFF.

The chain joins TRBV14 to TRBJ2-1, with 8 bases matching TRBD2. The junction had 9 bases not matched to a gene; V was cut back by 1 base and J by 4 bases. The V gene's germline CDR1 is SGHDN and CDR2 FVKESK. The CDR3 contains 17 residues. This CDR3 is CASSQGSTAGGYNEQFF. The DNA of the CDR3 is TGTGCCAGCAGCCAAGGATCTACCGCGGGAGGATACAATGAGCAGTTCTTC.

Note on this clone: Other DNA sequences of this sample code for an identical CDR3. The chain joins TRBV18 to TRBJ2-7; unclear D gene. From germline, CDR1 is KGHSH and CDR2 LQKENI. CDR3 length equals 13 residues. V lost 1 base and J lost 3, with 7 bases in between. CDR3 coding DNA: TGTGCCAGCTCACCACATCGAGACTACGAGCAGTACTTC. Protein product: CASSPHRDYEQYF.

The V call is TRBV19, the J call TRBJ2-5, with D possibly TRBD1 on 6 matching bases. V was pared by 6 bases and J by 5 bases, with 16 bases between. In germline, CDR1 is LNHDA, CDR2 SQIVND (reference sequence). The CDR3 runs 14 residues. CDR3 region: CASSTWGPPETQYF. DNA of the CDR3: TGTGCCAGTAGCACTTGGGGGCCCCCTGAGACCCAGTACTTC.

The J gene is TRBJ1-6, the V gene TRBV30; 7 nucleotides agree with TRBD1. The junction had 10 bases not matched to a gene; V was cut back by 4 bases and J by 4 bases. This CDR3 comprises 16 residues. Germline assignment: CDR1 GTSNPN and CDR2 SVGIG (reference sequence). Here the CDR3 reads CAWISRGTAYNSPLHF. The CDR3 nucleotides read TGTGCCTGGATTAGTCGGGGGACAGCGTATAATTCACCCCTCCACTTT.

The chain couples TRBV5-6 to TRBJ2-5, with TRBD1 identical over 9 bases. This CDR3 spans 15 amino acids. The germline gives CDR1 SGHDT, CDR2 YYEEEE. J gave up 5 bases and V 4 bases, and 9 bases lay outside the gene matches. The CDR3 loop is CASSRGQGREETQYF. The DNA of the CDR3 is TGTGCCAGCAGCCGGGGACAGGGCAGGGAGGAGACCCAGTACTTC.

The J gene is TRBJ2-7, the V gene TRBV20-1; TRBD2 matches 15 bases. Germline CDR1 reads DFQATT; CDR2 reads SNEGSKA (reference sequence). The trim removed 3 bases at V and 3 bases at J, leaving 6 bases unmatched. The CDR3 runs 16 residues. CDR3 sequence: CSASGTSGRFGYEQYF. CDR3 in DNA: TGCAGTGCTAGTGGGACTAGCGGGAGGTTCGGCTACGAGCAGTACTTC.

The CDR3, as DNA: TGTGCCAGTAGTACAACAGGGGGAGGTGGACAGCCCCAGCATTTT. Its protein is CASSTTGGGGQPQHF. The chain joins TRBV19 to TRBJ1-5; the match to TRBD1 covers 8 bases. After removal of 4 bases from V and 7 bases from J, the junction contained 9 bases not matched to a gene. Per the germline V gene, CDR1 is LNHDA and CDR2 is SQIVND (reference sequence). This CDR3 region has 15 residues.

This chain uses TRBV5-5 with TRBJ2-3, with 10 bases identical to TRBD2. CDR3 length: 17 amino acids. V gave up 4 bases and J gave up 7 bases; unmatched junction bases: 15. Per the germline V gene, CDR1 is SGHKS and CDR2 is YYEKEE (reference sequence). CDR3: CASSQGLAVMSRNTQYF. The CDR3 DNA is TGTGCCAGCAGCCAAGGACTAGCGGTTATGAGCCGAAATACGCAGTATTTT.

The V and J genes are TRBV6-2 or TRBV6-3 and TRBJ2-3; D unclear. The CDR3 contains 13 residues. Trimming removed 2 bases from V and 2 bases from J, with 5 bases in between. CDR1 is MNHEY, CDR2 SVGEGT, per germline. The DNA for the CDR3 is TGTGCCAGCAGTTACCGGTTCACAGATACGCAGTATTTT. Encoded protein: CASSYRFTDTQYF.

V is TRBV9 and J is TRBJ2-2; D is possibly TRBD2 (6 bases). Trimming took off 3 bases at V and 1 base at J, with 13 bases between the two ends. This CDR3 has 16 residues. In germline, CDR1 is SGDLS, CDR2 YYNGEE. The CDR3 DNA sequence: TGTGCCAGCAGCGGAACCGCGGGGCTGAACACCGGGGAGCTGTTTTTT. It translates to CASSGTAGLNTGELFF.

The chain couples TRBV2 to TRBJ1-2; possibly TRBD1 for D (6 bases). V was trimmed by 2 bases and J by 0 bases, leaving 10 bases between them. The CDR3 totals 15 residues. The germline V gene encodes CDR1 SNHLY and CDR2 FYNNEI. CDR3 DNA sequence: TGTGCCAGCAGTGAAAGGGGGGGGACTAACTATGGCTACACCTTC. This sequence encodes CASSERGGTNYGYTF.

The chain joins TRBV6-2 or TRBV6-3 to TRBJ1-5, with D possibly being TRBD1 (5 bases). This CDR3 region has 20 residues. Trimming took 5 bases from V and 0 from J, leaving 26 bases between them. The V gene's germline CDR1 is MNHEY and CDR2 SVGEGT. The CDR3 coding sequence is TGTGCCAGCAGTCACAGGCCCGGGAGGGAGTCAACGTATAGCAATCAGCCCCAGCATTTT. The encoded protein is CASSHRPGRESTYSNQPQHF.

This CDR3 is CASSLEGELETQYF. The CDR3 nucleotides are TGTGCCAGCAGCTTAGAGGGGGAATTAGAGACCCAGTACTTC. This rearrangement joins TRBV7-9 to TRBJ2-5, with D possibly matching TRBD1 (6 bases). This CDR3 is built from 14 residues. V dropped 1 base and J dropped 4 bases, with 10 bases sitting between them. The germline CDR1 and CDR2 sequences are SEHNR and FQNEAQ (reference sequence).

The chain is built from TRBV4-2 and TRBJ2-3, with a possible D match to TRBD2 (5 bases). In germline, CDR1 is LGHNA, CDR2 YNFKEQ. CDR3 length: 14 residues. V lost 2 bases and J lost 4, with 10 bases in between. The chain's CDR3 is CASSQSGRADTQYF. The CDR3 bases are TGTGCCAGCAGCCAATCGGGAAGAGCAGATACGCAGTATTTT.

The genes are TRBV19 and TRBJ2-1; D ambiguous. The germline V gene has CDR1 LNHDA and CDR2 SQIVND (reference sequence). Trimming pared 2 bases from V and 0 bases from J, leaving 5 bases between. This CDR3 has 14 residues. CDR3 nucleotides: TGTGCCAGTAGTATATACAGCTCCTACAATGAGCAGTTCTTC. Translation gives CASSIYSSYNEQFF. The full variable domain, in which reference TRBV19 and TRBJ2-1 provide the parts outside the CDR3, is DGGITQSPKYLFRKEGQNVTLSCEQNLNHDAMYWYRQDPGQGLRLIYYSQIVNDFQKGDIAEGYSVSREKKESFPLTVTSAQKNPTAFYLCASSIYSSYNEQFFGPGTRLTVL.